These T cell receptor beta chains were read from a single sample in a study of blood T cell repertoires in COVID-19. The protocol was immunoSEQ multiplex PCR, while the TCRdb copy is restricted to in-frame clones and leaves out a portion. The data hold approximately 120,000 clones, with 69% observed a single time. Sequenced: peripheral blood. These receptors originate from a woman aged 70 to 79 with acute or convalescent COVID-19. CDR3s include the opening cysteine and the closing phenylalanine or tryptophan. A D gene is named only where the DNA matches it firmly. The size of a clone is reported for some rows only, either as once, few or many, or as a class for expanded clones.

D gene,V gene,clone size,J gene,CDR3 protein,CDR3 DNA
-,TRBV5-4,-,TRBJ1-5,CASSLPNQPQHF,TGTGCCAGCAGCCTTCCGAATCAGCCCCAGCATTTT
-,TRBV12-5,few,TRBJ2-3,CASGLTTGTLSTDTQYF,TGTGCTAGTGGTTTGACCACCGGGACTTTAAGCACAGATACGCAGTATTTT
TRBD2,TRBV6-5,-,TRBJ2-5,CASSPGGAVETQYF,TGTGCCAGCAGTCCCGGGGGGGCCGTCGAGACCCAGTACTTC
-,TRBV5-6,-,TRBJ2-7,CASSSREAYYYEQYF,TGTGCCAGCAGCTCCCGAGAGGCCTACTACTACGAGCAGTACTTC
TRBD2,TRBV10-1,-,TRBJ2-1,CASGTSGIGQFF,TGCGCCAGCGGGACTAGCGGGATAGGGCAGTTCTTC
TRBD1,TRBV30,-,TRBJ1-2,CAGGTGPYGYTF,TGTGCCGGAGGGACAGGGCCCTATGGCTACACCTTC
-,TRBV28,-,TRBJ2-7,CASSSTGTNSYEQYF,TGTGCCAGCAGTTCTACCGGGACAAATTCCTACGAGCAGTACTTC
TRBD2,TRBV7-6,few,TRBJ2-7,CASSPRLAGDSYEQYF,TGTGCCAGCAGCCCCCGCCTAGCGGGGGACTCCTACGAGCAGTACTTC
-,TRBV29-1,-,TRBJ1-3,CSVILASSGNTIYF,TGCAGCGTTATTTTGGCAAGCTCTGGAAACACCATATATTTT
TRBD1,TRBV10-3,-,TRBJ1-1,CAIKGQGDTEAFF,TGTGCCATTAAGGGACAGGGGGACACTGAAGCTTTCTTT
TRBD2,TRBV6-5,-,TRBJ2-1,CASRRTSGSSEQFF,TGTGCCAGCAGGCGGACTAGCGGGAGTTCTGAGCAGTTCTTC
-,TRBV11-2,-,TRBJ2-1,CASGSLSYNEQFF,TGTGCCAGCGGGAGCCTCTCCTACAATGAGCAGTTCTTC
TRBD2,TRBV18,once,TRBJ2-1,CASSPELAGGSNEQFF,TGTGCCAGCTCACCAGAGCTAGCGGGAGGGTCCAATGAGCAGTTCTTC
TRBD1,TRBV24-1,-,TRBJ2-3,CATSDRTGGYSDTQYF,TGTGCCACCAGTGATAGGACAGGGGGCTACTCAGATACGCAGTATTTT
TRBD1,TRBV19,-,TRBJ1-1,CASSWDRANTEAFF,TGTGCCAGTAGCTGGGACAGGGCCAACACTGAAGCTTTCTTT
-,TRBV19,-,TRBJ1-6,CASNTDSSYNSPLHF,TGTGCCAGTAATACGGACAGTTCCTATAATTCACCCCTCCACTTT
-,TRBV19,-,TRBJ2-5,CASSISRDQETQYF,TGTGCCAGTAGTATTAGCAGGGATCAGGAGACCCAGTACTTC
-,TRBV11-2,-,TRBJ2-7,CASSLAGEQYF,TGTGCCAGCAGCTTAGCGGGCGAGCAGTACTTC
-,TRBV6-1,-,TRBJ1-2,CASSDQGYGYTF,TGTGCCAGCAGTGATCAGGGGTATGGCTACACCTTC
-,TRBV7-2,-,TRBJ2-3,CASSKWGGNTDTQYF,TGTGCCAGCAGTAAATGGGGCGGTAACACAGATACGCAGTATTTT
-,TRBV5-1,-,TRBJ2-7,CASSLGVGVGNEQYF,TGCGCCAGCAGCTTGGGTGTGGGAGTGGGGAACGAGCAGTACTTC
-,TRBV6-5,-,TRBJ2-3,CATSRDTGRDTQYF,TGTGCCACAAGCCGGGACACGGGTCGGGATACGCAGTATTTT
-,TRBV3-1/TRBV3-2,few,TRBJ1-2,CASSLSKRYGYTF,TGTGCCAGCAGCCTCAGTAAGCGGTATGGCTACACCTTC
TRBD1,TRBV5-1,once,TRBJ1-6,CASRVGQGSSPLHF,TGCGCCAGCAGGGTGGGACAGGGAAGTTCACCCCTCCACTTT
-,TRBV11-2,-,TRBJ2-7,CASSRRTASPEQYF,TGTGCCAGCAGCCGCAGGACCGCTAGCCCCGAGCAGTACTTC
TRBD1,TRBV6-5,-,TRBJ2-1,CASSRQGEQFF,TGTGCCAGCAGTCGACAGGGGGAGCAGTTCTTC
TRBD1,TRBV2,-,TRBJ2-3,CASSQDRGTDTQYF,TGTGCCAGCAGCCAAGACAGGGGGACAGATACGCAGTATTTT
-,TRBV2,-,TRBJ1-5,CASTVEGAPQHF,TGTGCCAGCACCGTAGAAGGAGCGCCCCAGCATTTT
-,TRBV2,-,TRBJ2-5,CASSDSWAQETQYF,TGTGCCAGCAGTGACAGTTGGGCTCAAGAGACCCAGTACTTC